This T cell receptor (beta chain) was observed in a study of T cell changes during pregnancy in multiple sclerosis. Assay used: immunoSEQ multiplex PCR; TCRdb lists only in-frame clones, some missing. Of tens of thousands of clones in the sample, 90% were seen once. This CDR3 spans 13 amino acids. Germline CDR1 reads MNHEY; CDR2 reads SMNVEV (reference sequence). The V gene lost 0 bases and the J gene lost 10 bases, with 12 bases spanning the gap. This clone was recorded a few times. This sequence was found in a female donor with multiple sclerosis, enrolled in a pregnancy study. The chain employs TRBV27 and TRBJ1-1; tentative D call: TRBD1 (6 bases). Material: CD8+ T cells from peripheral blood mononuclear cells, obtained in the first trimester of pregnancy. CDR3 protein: CASSLSGASGAFF. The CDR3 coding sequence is TGTGCCAGCAGTTTATCGGGGGCCAGCGGAGCTTTCTTT.